The rows below give T cell receptor beta chains drawn from one sample of a study of T cells after yellow fever vaccination. One entry per CDR3 protein, called by TCRdb with MiXCR from the 5' RACE reads. Of hundreds of thousands of distinct CDR3 sequences in the sample, roughly 8.4% were seen once. The specimen was PBMCs, collected roughly 46 days after the first yellow fever vaccination. Receptors originate from a man younger than 35 who received the YFV17D yellow fever vaccine. CDR3s include the opening cysteine and the closing phenylalanine or tryptophan. D genes are given only for firm matches. The size field is filled for only some rows; it gives once, few, many or a size class.

clone_size	v_call	d_call	j_call	cdr3_aa	cdr3_nt
few	TRBV5-1	TRBD1	TRBJ1-2	CASSLGAGGDSGYTF	TGCGCCAGCAGCTTGGGGGCAGGGGGCGATTCCGGCTACACCTTC
few	TRBV23-1	NA	TRBJ2-1	CASSQGPESYNEQFF	TGCGCCAGCAGTCAGGGTCCTGAGTCCTACAATGAGCAGTTCTTC
few	TRBV6-2/TRBV6-3	NA	TRBJ2-1	CASSYSSMGALLESSYNEQFF	TGTGCCAGCAGTTACTCGAGTATGGGGGCGCTATTGGAGAGCTCCTACAATGAGCAGTTCTTC
NA	TRBV3-1	NA	TRBJ1-1	CASWGGARAFF	TGTGCCAGCTGGGGGGGGGCAAGGGCTTTCTTT
many	TRBV7-2	TRBD2	TRBJ2-1	CASSLVPSGGLRSEQFF	TGTGCCAGCAGCTTAGTCCCTAGCGGGGGCCTCCGCTCGGAGCAGTTCTTC
few	TRBV29-1	TRBD2	TRBJ2-3	CSVEGTSGSSTDTQYF	TGCAGCGTTGAAGGGACTAGCGGGAGTAGCACAGATACGCAGTATTTT
NA	TRBV5-5	NA	TRBJ1-1	CASSFYTVEAFF	TGTGCCAGCAGCTTCTATACAGTTGAAGCTTTCTTT
NA	TRBV14	NA	TRBJ2-4	CASSLTQGMAKNIQYF	TGTGCCAGCAGCCTAACACAGGGTATGGCCAAAAACATTCAGTACTTC
NA	TRBV29-1	NA	TRBJ1-5	CSVESDPGQPQHF	TGCAGCGTTGAATCCGACCCGGGTCAGCCCCAGCATTTT
few	TRBV7-3	TRBD2	TRBJ2-3	CASRSGGSTDTQYF	TGTGCCAGCAGATCCGGGGGGAGCACAGATACGCAGTATTTT
few	TRBV12-3/TRBV12-4	NA	TRBJ1-2	CASSFGLLSF	TGTGCCAGCAGTTTTGGGTTATTGTCCTTC
few	TRBV2	NA	TRBJ2-7	CASSWTQAAYEQYF	TGTGCCAGCAGTTGGACGCAGGCGGCCTACGAGCAGTACTTC
NA	TRBV10-3	NA	TRBJ1-6	CAISESRPQTLYNSPLHF	TGTGCCATCAGTGAGTCGCGCCCACAGACCCTTTATAATTCACCCCTCCACTTT
NA	TRBV20-1	NA	TRBJ1-4	CSAGGGSNEKLFF	TGCAGTGCTGGCGGAGGGAGTAATGAAAAACTGTTTTTT
NA	TRBV9	NA	TRBJ2-7	CASSPGGPYEQYF	TGTGCCAGCAGCCCCGGGGGGCCCTACGAGCAGTACTTC
NA	TRBV3-1	NA	TRBJ2-1	CASSLPGPGWNEQFF	TGTGCCAGCAGCCTTCCCGGACCAGGGTGGAATGAGCAGTTCTTC
few	TRBV5-5	NA	TRBJ2-4	CASSLGHGGVNIQYF	TGTGCCAGCAGCTTGGGACATGGAGGGGTAAACATTCAGTACTTC
NA	TRBV20-1	NA	TRBJ2-2	CSATTPNTAGELFF	TGCAGTGCTACCACACCAAATACGGCCGGGGAGCTGTTTTTT
few	TRBV10-2	NA	TRBJ2-7	CASSDFYEQYF	TGCGCCAGCAGTGATTTCTACGAGCAGTACTTC
NA	TRBV5-1	TRBD1	TRBJ1-1	CASSFRGQEAEAFF	TGCGCCAGCAGCTTTAGAGGACAGGAGGCTGAAGCTTTCTTT
NA	TRBV3-1	TRBD2	TRBJ2-4	CASSPTAGGKNIQYF	TGTGCCAGCAGCCCGACCGCGGGGGGCAAAAACATTCAGTACTTC
once	TRBV28	NA	TRBJ1-5	CASRTNQPQHF	TGTGCCAGCAGAACCAATCAGCCCCAGCATTTT
few	TRBV11-2	TRBD2	TRBJ2-1	CASSVPRRLAGAGSYNEQFF	TGTGCCAGCAGCGTCCCGCGTAGACTAGCGGGGGCGGGCTCCTACAATGAGCAGTTCTTC
few	TRBV5-1	TRBD1	TRBJ1-1	CASIPTGGGYTEAFF	TGCGCCAGCATCCCGACAGGGGGCGGCTACACTGAAGCTTTCTTT